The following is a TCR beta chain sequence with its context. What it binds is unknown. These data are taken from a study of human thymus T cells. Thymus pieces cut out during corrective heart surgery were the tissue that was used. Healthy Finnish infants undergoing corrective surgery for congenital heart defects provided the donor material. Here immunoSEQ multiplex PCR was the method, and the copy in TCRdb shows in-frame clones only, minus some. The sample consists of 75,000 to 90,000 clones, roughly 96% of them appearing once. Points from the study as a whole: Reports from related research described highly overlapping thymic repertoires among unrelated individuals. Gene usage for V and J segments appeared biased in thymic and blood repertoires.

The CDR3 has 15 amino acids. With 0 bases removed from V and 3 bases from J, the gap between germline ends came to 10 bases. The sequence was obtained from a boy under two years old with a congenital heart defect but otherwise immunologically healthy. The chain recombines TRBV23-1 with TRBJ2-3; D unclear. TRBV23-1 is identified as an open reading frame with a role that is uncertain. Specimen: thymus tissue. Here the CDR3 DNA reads TGCGCCAGCAGTCAATCAACCTGGGATACAGATACGCAGTATTTT. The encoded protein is CASSQSTWDTDTQYF.